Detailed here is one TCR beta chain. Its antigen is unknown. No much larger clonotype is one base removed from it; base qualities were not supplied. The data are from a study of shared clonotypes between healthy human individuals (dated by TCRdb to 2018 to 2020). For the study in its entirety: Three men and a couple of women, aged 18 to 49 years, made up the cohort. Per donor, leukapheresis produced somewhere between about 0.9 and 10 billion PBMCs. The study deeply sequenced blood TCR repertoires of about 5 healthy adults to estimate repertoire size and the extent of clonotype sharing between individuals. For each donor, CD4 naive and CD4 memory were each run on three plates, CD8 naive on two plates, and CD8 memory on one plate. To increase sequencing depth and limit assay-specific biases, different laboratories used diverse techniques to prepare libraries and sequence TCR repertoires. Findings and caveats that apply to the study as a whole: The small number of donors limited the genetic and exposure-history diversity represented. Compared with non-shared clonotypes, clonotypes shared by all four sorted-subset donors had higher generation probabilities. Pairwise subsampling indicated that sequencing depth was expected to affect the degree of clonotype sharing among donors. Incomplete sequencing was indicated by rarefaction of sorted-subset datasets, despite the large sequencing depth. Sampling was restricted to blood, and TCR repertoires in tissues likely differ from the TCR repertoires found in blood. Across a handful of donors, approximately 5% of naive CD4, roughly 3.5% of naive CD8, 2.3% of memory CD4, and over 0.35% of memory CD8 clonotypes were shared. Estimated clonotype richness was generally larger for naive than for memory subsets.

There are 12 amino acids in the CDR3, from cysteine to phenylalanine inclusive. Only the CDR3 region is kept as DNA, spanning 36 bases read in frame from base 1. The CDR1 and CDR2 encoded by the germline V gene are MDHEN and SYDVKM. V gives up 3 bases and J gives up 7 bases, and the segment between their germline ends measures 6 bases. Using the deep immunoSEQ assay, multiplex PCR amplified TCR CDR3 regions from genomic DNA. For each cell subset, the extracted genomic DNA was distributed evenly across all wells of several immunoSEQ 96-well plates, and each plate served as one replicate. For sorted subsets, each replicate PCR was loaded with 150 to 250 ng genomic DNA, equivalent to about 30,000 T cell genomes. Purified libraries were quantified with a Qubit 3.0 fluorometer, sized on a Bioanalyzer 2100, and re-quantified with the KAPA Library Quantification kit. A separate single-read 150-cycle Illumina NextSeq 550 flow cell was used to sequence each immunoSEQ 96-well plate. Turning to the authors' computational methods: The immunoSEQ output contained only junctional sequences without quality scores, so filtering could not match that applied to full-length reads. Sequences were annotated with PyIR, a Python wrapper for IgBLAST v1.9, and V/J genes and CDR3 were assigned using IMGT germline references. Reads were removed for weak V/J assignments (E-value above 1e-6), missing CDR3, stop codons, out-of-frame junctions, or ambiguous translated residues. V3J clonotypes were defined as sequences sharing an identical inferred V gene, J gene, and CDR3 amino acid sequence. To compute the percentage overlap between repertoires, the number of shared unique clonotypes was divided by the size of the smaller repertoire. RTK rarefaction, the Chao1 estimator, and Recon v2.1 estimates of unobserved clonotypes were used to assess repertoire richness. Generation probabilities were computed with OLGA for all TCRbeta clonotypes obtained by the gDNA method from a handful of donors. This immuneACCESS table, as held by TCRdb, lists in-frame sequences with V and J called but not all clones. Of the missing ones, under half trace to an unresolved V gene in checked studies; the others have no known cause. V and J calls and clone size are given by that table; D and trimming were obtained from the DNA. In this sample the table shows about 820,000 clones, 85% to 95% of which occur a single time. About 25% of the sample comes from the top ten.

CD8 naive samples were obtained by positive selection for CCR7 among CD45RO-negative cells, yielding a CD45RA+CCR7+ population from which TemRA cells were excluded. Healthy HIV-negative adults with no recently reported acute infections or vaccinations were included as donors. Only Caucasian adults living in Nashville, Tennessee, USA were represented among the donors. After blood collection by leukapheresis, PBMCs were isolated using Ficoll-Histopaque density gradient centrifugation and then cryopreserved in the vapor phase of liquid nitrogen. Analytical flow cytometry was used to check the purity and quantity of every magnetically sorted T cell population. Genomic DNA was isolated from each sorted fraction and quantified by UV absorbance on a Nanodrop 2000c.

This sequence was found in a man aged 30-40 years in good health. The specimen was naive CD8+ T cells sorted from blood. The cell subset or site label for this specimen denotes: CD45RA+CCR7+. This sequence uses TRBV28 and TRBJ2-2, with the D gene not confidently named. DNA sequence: TGTGCCAGCAGTTTCGGTGGCGGGGAGCTGTTTTTT. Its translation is CASSFGGGELFF.